These T cell receptor beta chains were read from a single sample in a study of blood T cell repertoires in COVID-19. Generated by immunoSEQ multiplex PCR, the TCRdb table keeps only in-frame clones and is missing some. The data contain some 120,000 clones, 80% to 90% of them seen just once; the ten biggest clones take up more than 3.5%. Sequenced input: peripheral blood. The receptors shown here come from a woman aged 60-75 years with acute or convalescent COVID-19. Each CDR3 is given with its conserved first and last residue. The D gene is left open where the match is weak. Rows give clone size only sometimes, using once, few, many, or a class for an expanded clone.

size: -
J: TRBJ2-3
V: TRBV18
D: -
DNA: TGTGCCAGCTCACCCCCTGGGGGGTCGCAGTATTTT
CDR3: CASSPPGGSQYF

size: -
J: TRBJ2-5
V: TRBV2
D: -
DNA: TGTGCCAGCAGTCGTACCAGGGGAACGCAAGAGACCCAGTACTTC
CDR3: CASSRTRGTQETQYF

size: -
J: TRBJ1-6
V: TRBV3-1/TRBV3-2
D: TRBD1
DNA: TGTGCCAGCAGGGCAGGGACAGTAAATTCACCCCTCCACTTT
CDR3: CASRAGTVNSPLHF

size: -
J: TRBJ1-5
V: TRBV4-1
D: -
DNA: TGCGCCAGCAGCCAAGATCAGTCAGGTGGGACACCCAATCAGCCCCAGCATTTT
CDR3: CASSQDQSGGTPNQPQHF

size: -
J: TRBJ2-1
V: TRBV6-5
D: -
DNA: TGTGCCAGCAGGACACCTTTGAATGAGCAGTTCTTC
CDR3: CASRTPLNEQFF

size: once
J: TRBJ2-1
V: TRBV5-6
D: -
DNA: TGTGCCAGCAGCTTTCGGGCTAGCGTGAGGAATGAGCAGTTCTTC
CDR3: CASSFRASVRNEQFF

size: -
J: TRBJ2-5
V: TRBV24-1
D: -
DNA: TGTGCCACCAGTGGGCCAGCGGGACAACAAGAGACCCAGTACTTC
CDR3: CATSGPAGQQETQYF

size: few
J: TRBJ2-3
V: TRBV6-5
D: -
DNA: TGTGCCAGCAGTCCACACTACCTAAGGGGGGATACGCAGTATTTT
CDR3: CASSPHYLRGDTQYF

size: -
J: TRBJ2-1
V: TRBV28
D: -
DNA: TGTGCGACGTGGGCCCCCCCGGGGGAGCAGTTCTTC
CDR3: CATWAPPGEQFF

size: -
J: TRBJ1-6
V: TRBV2
D: -
DNA: TGTGCCAGCAGTCCACAGGGAACTAAAAATTCACCCCTCCACTTT
CDR3: CASSPQGTKNSPLHF

size: -
J: TRBJ1-1
V: TRBV4-2
D: -
DNA: TGTGCCAGCAGCCAAGAAATTATGGCTGGAGGGGATGAAGCTTTCTTT
CDR3: CASSQEIMAGGDEAFF

size: -
J: TRBJ1-3
V: TRBV28
D: -
DNA: TGTGCCAGCAGTTCAGGGTCCGGAAACACCATATATTTT
CDR3: CASSSGSGNTIYF

size: -
J: TRBJ2-5
V: TRBV5-6
D: TRBD1
DNA: TGTGCCAGCAGCTTGGGGACAGGGCATCAAGAGACCCAGTACTTC
CDR3: CASSLGTGHQETQYF

size: -
J: TRBJ2-1
V: TRBV2
D: TRBD1
DNA: TGTGCCAGCAGTGAAGATACAGGGGGGTACAATGAGCAGTTCTTC
CDR3: CASSEDTGGYNEQFF

size: -
J: TRBJ2-1
V: TRBV29-1
D: -
DNA: TGCAGCGCCTCTCGAGCGGGTACTGGGAATGAGCAGTTCTTC
CDR3: CSASRAGTGNEQFF

size: -
J: TRBJ2-7
V: TRBV2
D: TRBD1
DNA: TGTGCCAGCAGGACAGGGGGGATAGGTAGCGAGCAGTACTTC
CDR3: CASRTGGIGSEQYF

size: -
J: TRBJ1-5
V: TRBV28
D: TRBD1
DNA: TGTGCCAGCAGACGTACAGGGGGCATCGGTCAGCCCCAGCATTTT
CDR3: CASRRTGGIGQPQHF

size: -
J: TRBJ2-1
V: TRBV29-1
D: TRBD2
DNA: TGCAGCGTCCCGGGGCTAGCGGGAGCACAGTCCTACAATGAGCAGTTCTTC
CDR3: CSVPGLAGAQSYNEQFF

size: -
J: TRBJ1-4
V: TRBV5-1
D: -
DNA: TGCGCCAGCAGTTTGCAGGGTGGTGTCCAGGAAAAACTGTTTTTT
CDR3: CASSLQGGVQEKLFF

size: -
J: TRBJ1-3
V: TRBV6-5
D: TRBD1
DNA: TGTGCCAGCAGTTACGGGACAGGGACCGGAAACACCATATATTTT
CDR3: CASSYGTGTGNTIYF

size: -
J: TRBJ1-4
V: TRBV28
D: TRBD1
DNA: TGTGCCAGCAGTTTTGGGACAGGGCGGGGAAATGAAAAACTGTTTTTT
CDR3: CASSFGTGRGNEKLFF

size: -
J: TRBJ2-1
V: TRBV7-8
D: TRBD1
DNA: TGTGCCAGCAGCGTCAGAGGGGGCCGTCGCTACAATGAGCAGTTCTTC
CDR3: CASSVRGGRRYNEQFF

size: -
J: TRBJ2-5
V: TRBV10-3
D: -
DNA: TGTGCCATCAGAGGGGCGGATCAGGACCAAGAGACCCAGTACTTC
CDR3: CAIRGADQDQETQYF

size: -
J: TRBJ1-3
V: TRBV6-5
D: TRBD1
DNA: TGTGCCACCGGGACAGGGACCAGCTCTGGAAACACCATATATTTT
CDR3: CATGTGTSSGNTIYF

size: -
J: TRBJ1-2
V: TRBV3-1/TRBV3-2
D: TRBD1
DNA: TGTGCCAGCAGCCGTGACAGGGCCTATGGCTACACCTTC
CDR3: CASSRDRAYGYTF

size: few
J: TRBJ1-5
V: TRBV19
D: -
DNA: TGTGCCAGTAGCGTTCCCCCTCGACAGTCCTATAGCAATCAGCCCCAGCATTTT
CDR3: CASSVPPRQSYSNQPQHF

size: once
J: TRBJ1-5
V: TRBV5-1
D: TRBD1
DNA: TGCGCCAGCAGCTTTACAGGGGACCGGGAGCCCCAGCATTTT
CDR3: CASSFTGDREPQHF

size: once
J: TRBJ1-4
V: TRBV2
D: TRBD1
DNA: TGTGCCAGCATAAGACAGGGACAACTTAATGAAAAACTGTTTTTT
CDR3: CASIRQGQLNEKLFF

size: -
J: TRBJ1-2
V: TRBV7-9
D: -
DNA: TGTGCCAGCAGCTCACGGATGGACAGCCGATCTAACTATGGCTACACCTTC
CDR3: CASSSRMDSRSNYGYTF

size: -
J: TRBJ1-1
V: TRBV5-5
D: -
DNA: TGTGCCAGCAGCCCGGACATTTGGGGCACTGAAGCTTTCTTT
CDR3: CASSPDIWGTEAFF

size: -
J: TRBJ1-1
V: TRBV19
D: -
DNA: TGTGCCAGTAGTATAGGCTTCCCGGGTCCGAACACTGAAGCTTTCTTT
CDR3: CASSIGFPGPNTEAFF

size: once
J: TRBJ2-5
V: TRBV5-1
D: -
DNA: TGCGCCAGCAGCTCGGGGACAAATCAAGAGACCCAGTACTTC
CDR3: CASSSGTNQETQYF

size: -
J: TRBJ1-5
V: TRBV19
D: TRBD1
DNA: TGTGCCAGTAGTTCTTCAGGGGGCAAGCAGCCCCAGCATTTT
CDR3: CASSSSGGKQPQHF